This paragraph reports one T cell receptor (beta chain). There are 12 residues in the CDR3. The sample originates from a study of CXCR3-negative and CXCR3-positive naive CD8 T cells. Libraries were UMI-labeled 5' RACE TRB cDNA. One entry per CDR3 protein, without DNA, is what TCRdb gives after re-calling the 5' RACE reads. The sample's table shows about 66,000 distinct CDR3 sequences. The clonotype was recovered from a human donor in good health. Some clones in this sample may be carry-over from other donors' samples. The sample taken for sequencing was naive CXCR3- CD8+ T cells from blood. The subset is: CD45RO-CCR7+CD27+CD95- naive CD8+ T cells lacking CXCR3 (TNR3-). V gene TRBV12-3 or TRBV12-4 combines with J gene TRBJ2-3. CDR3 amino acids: CASKASRDTQYF.